What follows is one TCR beta chain and its context. This CDR3 comprises 16 residues. Germline V gives CDR1 SEHNR, CDR2 FQNEAQ (reference sequence). V gave up 4 bases and J gave up 0 bases; unmatched junction bases: 6. The sample originates from a study of shared clonotypes between healthy human individuals. Study details: Per donor, three plates held CD4 naive cells, three held CD4 memory, two held CD8 naive and one held CD8 memory.

Cells designated naive CD8 were CD45RO-negative and were positively selected for CCR7, with terminally differentiated effector memory CD45RA+ cells excluded. The protocol was immunoSEQ multiplex PCR, while the TCRdb copy is restricted to in-frame clones and leaves out a portion. The table has about 750,000 clones, 80% to 95% seen once. The gene calls are TRBV7-9 and TRBJ2-7; 10 nucleotides align to TRBD2. This sequence originates from a man in his thirties or forties in good health. Sequenced material: naive CD8+ T cells sorted from blood. CDR3 DNA: TGTGCCAGCAGCTCGCCGACTAGCGGGCCCTCCTACGAGCAGTACTTC. This codes for CASSSPTSGPSYEQYF. Based on the CDR3 plus reference TRBV7-9 and TRBJ2-7, the full variable domain is DTGVSQNPRHKITKRGQNVTFRCDPISEHNRLYWYRQTLGQGPEFLTYFQNEAQLEKSRLLSDRFSAERPKGSFSTLEIQRTEQGDSAMYLCASSSPTSGPSYEQYFGPGTRLTVT.